Presented here are 15 T cell receptor beta chains from one specimen sequenced in a study of breast tumors, draining lymph nodes, adjacent tissues. Via MiXCR, TCRdb re-called the multiplex PCR reads, giving one row per CDR3 protein. The sample records approximately 280,000 distinct CDR3 sequences, around 31% being singletons. Samples came from axillary lymph nodes draining the breast cancer. Sequencing was performed on axillary lymph node tissue. Source of these receptors: a female donor with breast cancer. Some clones in this sample may be carry-over from other donors' samples.

This clonotype was recorded at least ten times. The chain uses TRBV10-1 and TRBJ1-4; D unresolved. The CDR3 has 13 amino acids. CDR1 WNHNN and CDR2 SYGVQD come from the germline V gene (reference sequence). The ends were cut back, 11 bases at V and 3 bases at J, with 13 bases in the middle. The DNA of the CDR3 is TGCGCCGCTCCCAGGCGAGCTAATGAAAAACTGTTTTTT. Protein: CAAPRRANEKLFF.

This clonotype turned up a few times. This chain connects TRBV3-1 to TRBJ2-3, with TRBD1 matching 7 bases. This CDR3 contains 15 residues. Unmatched junction bases numbered 8, after V lost 6 bases and J lost 2 bases. The germline V gene encodes CDR1 LGHDT and CDR2 YNNKEL (reference sequence). In nucleotides, the CDR3 is TGTGCCAGCAGTAGACAGGGAGTTTACACAGATACGCAGTATTTT. Translated: CASSRQGVYTDTQYF.

At least ten counts were recorded for this clonotype. The rearrangement links TRBV5-6 to TRBJ1-5, with unresolved D. The V gene lost 3 bases and the J gene lost 4 bases, with 5 bases spanning the gap. Per the germline V gene, CDR1 is SGHDT and CDR2 is YYEEEE. The CDR3 covers 12 residues. The CDR3 bases are TGTGCCAGCAGCTCGAATAATCAGCCCCAGCATTTT. The encoded protein is CASSSNNQPQHF.

This clonotype was detected ten times or more. The V and J genes are TRBV20-1 and TRBJ1-2; maybe TRBD1 (6 bases). The CDR3 is 15 residues long. Per the germline V gene, CDR1 is DFQATT and CDR2 is SNEGSKA (reference sequence). V gave up 3 bases and J gave up 4 bases, with 18 bases separating them. The CDR3 DNA reads as TGCAGTGCTAGTGGAAATAAGGACAGTAGCTATGGCTACACCTTC. Translating it yields CSASGNKDSSYGYTF.

This clonotype was observed a handful of times. A single base separates this from a much larger clone, so it may be a read error. The chain uses TRBV4-3 and TRBJ2-7; D possibly matches TRBD1 or TRBD2 (5 bases each). The CDR3 sequence is 17 residues long. Looked up from germline, CDR1 is LGHNA and CDR2 is YSLEER. CDR3 nucleotide sequence: TGCGCCAGCGGCCAAGCAGTATTGGCGGGCCCGGGACACGAGCAGTACTTC. Its protein product is CASGQAVLAGPGHEQYF.

This clonotype was seen at least ten times. The J gene is TRBJ2-1, the V gene TRBV6-4; D is unclear. CDR1 and CDR2 from the germline V gene are MRHNA and SNTAGT. CDR3 size: 15 residues. Trimming removed 4 bases from V and 3 bases from J, with 13 bases in between. CDR3 nucleotides: TGTGCCAGCAGTGGAGACCCAGCCAACTACAATGAGCAGTTCTTC. Translated, it gives CASSGDPANYNEQFF.

In the case of this clonotype: It may be a read error: a sequence one base away is much more abundant. J is TRBJ2-1 and V is TRBV5-1; D is possibly TRBD2 (5 bases). Germline CDR1 is SGHRS and CDR2 is YFSETQ. Deletions cut 4 bases from V and 7 bases from J, with 21 bases between. This CDR3 comprises 16 residues. The CDR3, as DNA: TGCGCCAGCAGCGTAAACGTAGCGAGAGGGCTGAATGAGCAGTTCTTC. It yields the protein CASSVNVARGLNEQFF.

This clonotype was observed many times. This chain links TRBV7-9 with TRBJ2-7, with 8 bases fitting TRBD1. Germline V CDR1 and CDR2: SEHNR, FQNEAQ (reference sequence). The CDR3 extends over 14 amino acids. Trimming cost V 5 bases and J 5 bases; bases outside gene matches: 8. CDR3 coding DNA: TGTGCCAGCAGCAGCGACAGGGGAAGGGACGAGCAGTACTTC. Encoded protein: CASSSDRGRDEQYF.

This clonotype was seen at least ten times. V gene TRBV15 combines with J gene TRBJ2-1; unclear D gene. V shed 0 bases and J shed 12 bases, with 9 bases lying between them. Germline CDR1 reads LNHNV; CDR2 reads YYDKDF (reference sequence). The CDR3 is 12 amino acids. This CDR3 is CATSRDPNPQFF. In DNA, the CDR3 is TGTGCCACCAGCAGAGATCCCAACCCGCAGTTCTTC.

This clonotype was counted ten times or more. The V call is TRBV14, the J call TRBJ1-3; D is undetermined. Between the trimmed V and J ends, which lost 5 bases and 0 bases, there was a span of 11 bases. The length of the CDR3 is 15 residues. Germline loops: CDR1 SGHDN, CDR2 FVKESK. The CDR3 spells CASSWDRGSGNTIYF. The CDR3 DNA reads as TGTGCCAGCAGCTGGGATCGGGGCTCTGGAAACACCATATATTTT. Drawing the rest from reference TRBV14 and TRBJ1-3, the complete variable domain is EAGVTQFPSHSVIEKGQTVTLRCDPISGHDNLYWYRRVMGKEIKFLLHFVKESKQDESGMPNNRFLAERTGGTYSTLKVQPAELEDSGVYFCASSWDRGSGNTIYFGEGSWLTVV.

This clonotype was observed at least ten times. The chain carries TRBV11-3 and TRBJ2-5, with a possible D match to TRBD1 (6 bases). V was cut by 5 bases and J by 4 bases, with 14 bases left in between. The CDR3 runs 14 residues. Germline V gene data show CDR1 as SGHNT and CDR2 as YENEEA. The CDR3 DNA sequence: TGTGCCAGCAGCCCCCGGGACACCGGAGAGACCCAGTACTTC. Protein product: CASSPRDTGETQYF.

A note on this clonotype: A read error is likely, as this CDR3 ends without the conserved phenylalanine or tryptophan. V is TRBV12-3 or TRBV12-4 and J is TRBJ2-1; 8 positions agree with TRBD2. V was clipped by 5 bases and J by 6 bases; unmatched bases: 9. The CDR3 runs 15 residues. This CDR3 reads CASSEFAGGFNEQFL. DNA for the CDR3: TGTGCCAGCAGTGAGTTTGCGGGAGGTTTCAATGAGCAGTTCCTC.

This clonotype was found a few times. With a much larger clone just one base away, this may be a read error. The J gene is TRBJ2-3, the V gene TRBV12-5; 9 positions agree with TRBD2. V shed 3 bases and J 0 bases; nucleotides not matched to a gene: 4. The CDR3 contains 16 residues. Germline V CDR1 and CDR2: LGHNT, FRNRAP. The DNA for the CDR3 is TGTGCTAGTGGTTTCGGCGGGAGGGCCAGCACAGATACGCAGTATTTT. Translation: CASGFGGRASTDTQYF.

The chain is built from TRBV27 and TRBJ2-5; TRBD1 is a possible D gene (6 bases). This CDR3 comprises 14 residues. V gave up 5 bases and J gave up 4 bases, with 14 bases separating them. CDR1 and CDR2 (germline): MNHEY, SMNVEV (reference sequence). The CDR3 nucleotides read TGTGCCAGCAGTATGTTCAGGGGAGTAGAGACCCAGTACTTC. The encoded protein is CASSMFRGVETQYF.

The sample holds many counts of this clonotype. The CDR3 loop is CASSLTSIGYNEQFF. The CDR3 nucleotides are TGCGCCAGCAGCCTCACTAGCATCGGGTACAATGAGCAGTTCTTC. V gene TRBV5-1 combines with J gene TRBJ2-1; possible D gene TRBD2, 6 bases. Germline lookup yields CDR1 SGHRS and CDR2 YFSETQ. V lost 4 bases and J lost 4, with 15 bases in between. The CDR3 contains 15 residues.